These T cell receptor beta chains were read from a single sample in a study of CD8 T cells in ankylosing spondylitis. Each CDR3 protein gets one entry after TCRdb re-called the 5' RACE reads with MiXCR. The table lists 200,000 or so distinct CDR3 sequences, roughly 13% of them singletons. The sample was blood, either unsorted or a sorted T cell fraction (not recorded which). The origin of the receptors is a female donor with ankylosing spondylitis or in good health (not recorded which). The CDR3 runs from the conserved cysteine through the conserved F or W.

CDR3 protein: CSARAGTNVGELFF
J gene: TRBJ2-2
V gene: TRBV20-1

CDR3 protein: CASSPGQYEQYF
J gene: TRBJ2-7
V gene: TRBV7-9

CDR3 protein: CASSQDLYSSGLPNNEQFF
J gene: TRBJ2-1
V gene: TRBV3-1

CDR3 protein: CASTDSHSNQPQHF
J gene: TRBJ1-5
V gene: TRBV6-2/TRBV6-3

CDR3 protein: CSASNPTSTGELFF
J gene: TRBJ2-2
V gene: TRBV20-1

CDR3 protein: CASSPVIPAGVEQFF
J gene: TRBJ2-1
V gene: TRBV7-6

CDR3 protein: CAIWGGPNTGELFF
J gene: TRBJ2-2
V gene: TRBV5-8

CDR3 protein: CASSLYSGPSYNSPLHF
J gene: TRBJ1-6
V gene: TRBV7-9

CDR3 protein: CASSRGQEETQYF
J gene: TRBJ2-5
V gene: TRBV5-5

CDR3 protein: CASSHRPGQGTGANVLTF
J gene: TRBJ2-6
V gene: TRBV5-6

CDR3 protein: CSARGGGRDQPQHF
J gene: TRBJ1-5
V gene: TRBV20-1

CDR3 protein: CASNTKPDSRSYEQYF
J gene: TRBJ2-7
V gene: TRBV21-1

CDR3 protein: CAISAPGGTEAFF
J gene: TRBJ1-1
V gene: TRBV10-3

CDR3 protein: CASSFYSDYNEQFF
J gene: TRBJ2-1
V gene: TRBV12-3/TRBV12-4

CDR3 protein: CASSLDPGGQPQHF
J gene: TRBJ1-5
V gene: TRBV7-2

CDR3 protein: CSARDEGRGAGYEQYF
J gene: TRBJ2-7
V gene: TRBV20-1

CDR3 protein: CASSLSSGSLQYF
J gene: TRBJ2-7
V gene: TRBV5-1

CDR3 protein: CASSLDGRRQETQYF
J gene: TRBJ2-5
V gene: TRBV5-1

CDR3 protein: CSARASGTGVGYEQYF
J gene: TRBJ2-7
V gene: TRBV20-1

CDR3 protein: CSSNPRDRFNEQFF
J gene: TRBJ2-1
V gene: TRBV20-1

CDR3 protein: CSPGTATDTQYF
J gene: TRBJ2-3
V gene: TRBV29-1

CDR3 protein: CASSLGSLSSDEQFF
J gene: TRBJ2-1
V gene: TRBV28

CDR3 protein: CASSLDREYEQYF
J gene: TRBJ2-7
V gene: TRBV5-1

CDR3 protein: CASSRLGAETQYF
J gene: TRBJ2-5
V gene: TRBV7-2

CDR3 protein: CASSSGVYYGYTF
J gene: TRBJ1-2
V gene: TRBV7-9

CDR3 protein: CASSDGGPSYGYTF
J gene: TRBJ1-2
V gene: TRBV5-1

CDR3 protein: CASSPRRMNTGELFF
J gene: TRBJ2-2
V gene: TRBV18

CDR3 protein: CATSQDRTGVSDNEQFF
J gene: TRBJ2-1
V gene: TRBV3-1

CDR3 protein: CASSFGRTEAFF
J gene: TRBJ1-1
V gene: TRBV28

CDR3 protein: CASRLTGSNSPLHF
J gene: TRBJ1-6
V gene: TRBV12-3/TRBV12-4

CDR3 protein: CASSERTGGPYGYTF
J gene: TRBJ1-2
V gene: TRBV6-1

CDR3 protein: CASSLLGAGRDRISFNQPQHF
J gene: TRBJ1-5
V gene: TRBV28

CDR3 protein: CASSPRLAGGADTQYF
J gene: TRBJ2-3
V gene: TRBV7-2

CDR3 protein: CSARKNSYNEQFF
J gene: TRBJ2-1
V gene: TRBV20-1

CDR3 protein: CASSLDQAVNEQFF
J gene: TRBJ2-1
V gene: TRBV3-1

CDR3 protein: CASSDPGTGSSYEQYF
J gene: TRBJ2-7
V gene: TRBV6-2/TRBV6-3

CDR3 protein: CASSPGSDYGYTF
J gene: TRBJ1-2
V gene: TRBV7-9

CDR3 protein: CASCRNPGEKLFF
J gene: TRBJ1-4
V gene: TRBV7-9

CDR3 protein: CSVAWTSGMWRFF
J gene: TRBJ2-1
V gene: TRBV29-1

CDR3 protein: CASKFRDGYGYTF
J gene: TRBJ1-2
V gene: TRBV6-2/TRBV6-3

CDR3 protein: CSARDLQGNEQFF
J gene: TRBJ2-1
V gene: TRBV20-1

CDR3 protein: CATSDFTQNYGYTF
J gene: TRBJ1-2
V gene: TRBV24-1

CDR3 protein: CASSLQRGRYTEAFF
J gene: TRBJ1-1
V gene: TRBV7-2

CDR3 protein: CASSPTGGIETQYF
J gene: TRBJ2-5
V gene: TRBV6-1

CDR3 protein: CASSSMGFKSAGNTIYF
J gene: TRBJ1-3
V gene: TRBV28

CDR3 protein: CASSRSNYEQYF
J gene: TRBJ2-7
V gene: TRBV12-3/TRBV12-4

CDR3 protein: CASNTRGGNQPQHF
J gene: TRBJ1-5
V gene: TRBV7-2

CDR3 protein: CASSPGQGGMNTEAFF
J gene: TRBJ1-1
V gene: TRBV5-1

CDR3 protein: CASSFPRTSGISSYEQYF
J gene: TRBJ2-7
V gene: TRBV11-1

CDR3 protein: CASRHREQETQYF
J gene: TRBJ2-5
V gene: TRBV19

CDR3 protein: CATSRDLAANVLTF
J gene: TRBJ2-6
V gene: TRBV15

CDR3 protein: CASSPRGQYGYTF
J gene: TRBJ1-2
V gene: TRBV14

CDR3 protein: CASSLKVTGPQHF
J gene: TRBJ1-5
V gene: TRBV28

CDR3 protein: CASASPRNTGELFF
J gene: TRBJ2-2
V gene: TRBV7-3

CDR3 protein: CASSPRTGWQPQHF
J gene: TRBJ1-5
V gene: TRBV12-3/TRBV12-4

CDR3 protein: CASNGEGLSNEQFF
J gene: TRBJ2-1
V gene: TRBV7-2

CDR3 protein: CASSLDQVVRGETQYF
J gene: TRBJ2-5
V gene: TRBV5-1

CDR3 protein: CASSDRGTIGYTF
J gene: TRBJ1-2
V gene: TRBV2

CDR3 protein: CSASSDRTDTQYF
J gene: TRBJ2-3
V gene: TRBV20-1

CDR3 protein: CAWSERGASRNTIDF
J gene: TRBJ1-3
V gene: TRBV30